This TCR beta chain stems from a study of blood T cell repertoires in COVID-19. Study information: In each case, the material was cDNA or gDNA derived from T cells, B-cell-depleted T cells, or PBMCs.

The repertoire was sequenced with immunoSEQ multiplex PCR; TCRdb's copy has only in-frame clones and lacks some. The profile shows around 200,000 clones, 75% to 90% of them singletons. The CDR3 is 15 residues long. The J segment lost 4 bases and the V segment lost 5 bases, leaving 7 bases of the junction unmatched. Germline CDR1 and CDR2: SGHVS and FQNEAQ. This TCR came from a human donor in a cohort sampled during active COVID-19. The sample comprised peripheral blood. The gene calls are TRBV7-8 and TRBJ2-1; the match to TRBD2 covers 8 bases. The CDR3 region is CASSDGIAGYNEQFF. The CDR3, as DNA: TGTGCCAGCAGCGATGGAATAGCGGGATACAATGAGCAGTTCTTC.